This TCR beta chain is from a study of blood T cell repertoires in COVID-19. Per the study methods: The authors estimated nucleated cell counts from reference gene primer amplification. TCRdb's copy holds only in-frame clones and misses some; the assay was immunoSEQ multiplex PCR. V, J and clone size reflect that table, while D and trimming were determined from the DNA. The sample has more than 95,000 clones; more than 85% are singletons. This CDR3 comprises 15 residues. Trimming took off 3 bases at V and 4 bases at J, with 12 bases between the two ends. CDR1 is SGHVS, CDR2 FQNEAQ, per germline. The source is a man aged 50 or older with COVID-19, enrolled during active disease. Specimen: peripheral blood. The chain has TRBV7-8 and TRBJ2-2; possible D gene TRBD1, 5 bases. CDR3 in DNA: TGTGCCAGCAGCTTGACAGTTTACCCCACCGGGGAGCTGTTTTTT. Amino acid sequence: CASSLTVYPTGELFF. The variable domain in full, with the rest retrieved from reference TRBV7-8 and TRBJ2-2, is GAGVSQSPRYKVAKRGQDVALRCDPISGHVSLFWYQQALGQGPEFLTYFQNEAQLDKSGLPSDRFFAERPEGSVSTLKIQRTQQEDSAVYLCASSLTVYPTGELFFGEGSRLTVL.